The 21 T cell receptor beta chains given below trace back to one sample, sequenced in a study of T cell repertoires in cytomegalovirus infection. A single record per CDR3 protein comes from TCRdb applying MiXCR to the reads. The repertoire holds about 900,000 distinct CDR3 sequences, with roughly 30% as singletons. The antigens for these receptors are not known. Specimen: cultured CD8+ T cells from PBMCs, collected from culture after CMV antigen stimulation. The receptor set was obtained from a human donor in good health (CMV status not recorded). Some clones in this sample may be carry-over from other donors' samples.

The chain links TRBV28 to TRBJ2-7; 9 nucleotides agree with TRBD1. The CDR3 consists of 15 residues. Germline CDR1 and CDR2: MDHEN and SYDVKM. V lost 2 bases, J lost 2 bases, and 4 bases stayed unmatched. CDR3 coding DNA: TGTGCCAGCAGTTTAGGGACAGGGATTCCCTACGAGCAGTACGTC. As protein: CASSLGTGIPYEQYV.

This clonotype has a handful of counts. The gene calls are TRBV6-6 and TRBJ1-5; D is unresolved. The CDR3 runs to 17 residues. The germline V gene has CDR1 MNHNY and CDR2 SVGAGI (reference sequence). The V end was cut by 2 bases, the J end by 0 bases, with 14 bases between. The CDR3 DNA reads TGTGCCAGCAGTTACCTTGCTGAACGGTCTAGCAATCAGCCCCAGCATTTT. This codes for CASSYLAERSSNQPQHF.

J is TRBJ2-5 and V is TRBV2; tentative D call: TRBD1 (6 bases). The CDR3 totals 15 residues. The ends were cut back, 2 bases at V and 3 bases at J, with 13 bases in the middle. CDR1 is SNHLY and CDR2 is FYNNEI in the germline V gene. CDR3 loop: CASSELWTAEETQYF. CDR3 coding DNA: TGTGCCAGCAGTGAATTATGGACAGCAGAAGAGACCCAGTACTTC.

This clonotype was seen a few times. J is TRBJ2-1 and V is TRBV10-3, with no clear D. CDR1 is ENHRY and CDR2 is SYGVKD in the germline V gene. Between the trimmed V and J ends, which lost 7 bases and 1 base, there was a span of 11 bases. The CDR3 covers 14 residues. As DNA, the CDR3 is TGTGCCATCACCCCCGGGTCTTCCTACAATGAGCAGTTCTTC. Translation: CAITPGSSYNEQFF.

The chain carries TRBV9 and TRBJ1-2; possibly TRBD1 for D (5 bases). Germline V gene sequence: CDR1 SGDLS, CDR2 YYNGEE. Trimming pared 7 bases from V and 8 bases from J, leaving 15 bases between. This CDR3 is 12 amino acids long. The CDR3 DNA reads TGTGCCAGCCCGAGAAGGGGCGCGGGCTACACCTTC. This translates into CASPRRGAGYTF.

The chain links TRBV3-1 to TRBJ2-3, with TRBD1 matching over 7 bases. Per the germline V gene, CDR1 is LGHDT and CDR2 is YNNKEL (reference sequence). The CDR3 contains 16 residues. The V and J ends lost 6 bases and 0 bases, in that order; junction bases with no gene match: 9. CDR3 in DNA: TGTGCCAGCAGGCACAGGGGTCCTGAGAGCACAGATACGCAGTATTTT. This sequence encodes CASRHRGPESTDTQYF.

The CDR3 reads CASSQGQGHSYEQYF. DNA of the CDR3: TGCGCCAGCAGCCAAGGGCAGGGCCACTCCTACGAGCAGTACTTC. V and J are TRBV4-1 and TRBJ2-7; a weak D match, TRBD1 (5 bases). The V and J ends lost 1 base and 0 bases respectively, with 10 bases between them. The CDR3 extends over 15 amino acids. The germline CDR1 and CDR2 sequences are MGHRA and YSYEKL.

The sample holds many counts of this clonotype. The chain uses TRBV7-9 and TRBJ2-3; unclear D gene. Germline loops: CDR1 SEHNR, CDR2 FQNEAQ (reference sequence). The CDR3 runs 17 residues. The V gene lost 3 bases and the J gene lost 3 bases, with 19 bases spanning the gap. This CDR3 reads CASSFIIRHKATDTQYF. For the CDR3, the DNA is TGTGCCAGCAGCTTTATTATCCGCCACAAAGCAACAGATACGCAGTATTTT.

This clonotype was observed at least ten times. The V gene is TRBV7-2, the J gene TRBJ2-1; TRBD2 matches at 11 bases. Losses at the gene ends were 1 base for V and 7 bases for J; bases not matched to a gene: 9. CDR3 length equals 17 residues. Germline CDR1 is SGHTA and CDR2 is FQGNSA. The DNA of the CDR3 is TGTGCCAGCAGCTTAGGACTAGCGGGGTTTCCCCCAAATGAGCAGTTCTTC. It codes for CASSLGLAGFPPNEQFF.

The V gene is TRBV5-6, the J gene TRBJ2-3; tentative D call: TRBD2 (6 bases). The CDR3 spans 15 residues. V lost 4 bases to trimming and J lost 1 base, with 13 bases between them. Looked up from germline, CDR1 is SGHDT and CDR2 is YYEEEE. CDR3 protein: CASSPRERGTDTQYF. The CDR3 DNA follows: TGTGCCAGCAGCCCTAGGGAGCGGGGCACAGATACGCAGTATTTT. The variable domain in full, with the rest retrieved from reference TRBV5-6 and TRBJ2-3, is DAGVTQSPTHLIKTRGQQVTLRCSPKSGHDTVSWYQQALGQGPQFIFQYYEEEERQRGNFPDRFSGHQFPNYSSELNVNALLLGDSALYLCASSPRERGTDTQYFGPGTRLTVL.

This sequence joins TRBV4-1 and TRBJ1-6; D remains ambiguous. This CDR3 is built from 15 residues. The germline V and J ends were trimmed by 0 bases and 7 bases, with 10 bases remaining between them. In germline, CDR1 is MGHRA, CDR2 YSYEKL. The CDR3 sequence: CASSQDLTVNSPLHF. In DNA form, the CDR3 reads TGCGCCAGCAGCCAAGATCTGACGGTCAATTCACCCCTCCACTTT.

Turning to this clonotype: This likely comes from a read error, as the CDR3 has no conserved phenylalanine or tryptophan at its end. The V call is TRBV2, the J call TRBJ2-7; D is unclear. Trimming took off 11 bases at V and 3 bases at J, with 17 bases between the two ends. The germline V gene has CDR1 SNHLY and CDR2 FYNNEI. The CDR3 extends over 13 amino acids. The DNA of the CDR3 is TGTGCCTCCTCTCCCTCATTGGTCTACGAGCAGTACTTA. Translation gives CASSPSLVYEQYL.

The chain uses TRBV2 and TRBJ2-7, with TRBD1 identical over 7 bases. V trimming: 0 bases; J trimming: 3 bases; junction bases outside the gene matches: 8. The CDR3 is made up of 16 amino acids. CDR1 is SNHLY, CDR2 FYNNEI, per germline. The CDR3 sequence: CASSEARPGQSYEQYF. In DNA, the CDR3 is TGTGCCAGCAGTGAAGCTAGACCGGGACAGAGCTACGAGCAGTACTTC.

There are a few counts of this clonotype. The chain couples TRBV7-8 to TRBJ2-5; D not resolved. Deletions cut 1 base from V and 7 bases from J, with 10 bases between. The CDR3 length is 13 residues. CDR1 SGHVS and CDR2 FQNEAQ come from the germline V gene. CDR3 bases: TGTGCCAGCAGCTTAGGGGGTCGGGCGACCCAGTACTTC. Translating gives CASSLGGRATQYF. Variable domain in full (rest from reference TRBV7-8 and TRBJ2-5): GAGVSQSPRYKVAKRGQDVALRCDPISGHVSLFWYQQALGQGPEFLTYFQNEAQLDKSGLPSDRFFAERPEGSVSTLKIQRTQQEDSAVYLCASSLGGRATQYFGPGTRLLVL.

The chain combines TRBV19 with TRBJ2-1; D is possibly TRBD1 or TRBD2 (5 bases each). The CDR3 has 16 residues. V lost 0 bases to trimming and J lost 2 bases, with 11 bases between them. In germline, CDR1 is LNHDA, CDR2 SQIVND (reference sequence). CDR3 nucleotides: TGTGCCAGTAGTATAGAGTCTCTGGGACCCTACAATGAGCAGTTCTTC. Protein sequence: CASSIESLGPYNEQFF.

The table lists this clonotype with a few counts. The genes are TRBV6-2 or TRBV6-3 and TRBJ2-7, with 9 bases identical to TRBD2. The CDR3 contains 16 residues. Germline V gene sequence: CDR1 MNHEY, CDR2 SVGEGT. J was trimmed by 4 bases and V by 0 bases; bases with no gene match: 7. Here the CDR3 reads CASSYSMEAGGYEQYF. As DNA, the CDR3 is TGTGCCAGCAGTTACTCGATGGAGGCGGGAGGGTACGAGCAGTACTTC.

This clonotype appeared a few times. The genes are TRBV6-2 or TRBV6-3 and TRBJ2-7; unclear D gene. The CDR3 length is 15 residues. The ends were cut back, 2 bases at V and 0 bases at J, with 11 bases in the middle. Germline V CDR1 and CDR2: MNHEY, SVGEGT. CDR3: CASSYVGRSSYEQYV. CDR3 in DNA: TGTGCCAGCAGTTACGTGGGAAGGAGCTCCTACGAGCAGTACGTC.

This clonotype was recorded at least ten times. This chain links TRBV12-3 or TRBV12-4 with TRBJ1-2; TRBD1 might be the D (5 bases). V was trimmed by 4 bases and J by 8 bases, leaving 11 bases between them. The CDR3 is made up of 12 amino acids. CDR3 loop: CASSSRGVGYTF. The CDR3 DNA sequence: TGTGCCAGCAGTTCTCGGGGCGTGGGCTACACCTTC.

This clonotype came up a few times. The chain employs TRBV6-5 and TRBJ1-6; D call uncertain. CDR1 and CDR2 (germline): MNHEY, SVGAGI. The germline V and J ends were trimmed by 2 bases and 8 bases, with 7 bases remaining between them. The CDR3 has 13 amino acids. The CDR3 DNA is TGTGCCAGCAGTTACGAGGCCGATTCACCCCTCCACTTT. Translating it yields CASSYEADSPLHF.

A few counts support this clonotype. The chain joins TRBV4-3 to TRBJ2-3; maybe TRBD1 (6 bases). V gave up 0 bases and J gave up 4 bases, with 14 bases separating them. The CDR3 length is 16 residues. Germline V gene sequence: CDR1 LGHNA, CDR2 YSLEER. The CDR3 coding sequence is TGCGCCAGCAGCCAAGAACCCAGGGGTTTCGCAGATACGCAGTATTTT. Protein product: CASSQEPRGFADTQYF.

This clonotype was found a few times. Here the CDR3 DNA reads TGTGCCATCAAGACAGGGGGAGACTATGGCTACACCTTC. It is translated as CAIKTGGDYGYTF. V gene TRBV10-3 combines with J gene TRBJ1-2; TRBD1 agrees at 9 bases. The germline CDR1 and CDR2 sequences are ENHRY and SYGVKD. The CDR3 has 13 amino acids. Unmatched junction bases numbered 3, after V lost 7 bases and J lost 3 bases.